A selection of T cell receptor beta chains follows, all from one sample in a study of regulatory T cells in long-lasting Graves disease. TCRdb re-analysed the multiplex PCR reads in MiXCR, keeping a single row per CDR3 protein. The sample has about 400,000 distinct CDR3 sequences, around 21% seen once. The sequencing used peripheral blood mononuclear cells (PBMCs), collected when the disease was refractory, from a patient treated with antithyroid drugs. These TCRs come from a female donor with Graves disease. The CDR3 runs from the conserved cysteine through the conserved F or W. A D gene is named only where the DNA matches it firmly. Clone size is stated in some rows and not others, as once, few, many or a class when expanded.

TGTGCCAGCACCGGGGCCAACAATCAGCCCCAGCATTTT	CASTGANNQPQHF	-	TRBJ1-5	-	TRBV6-1
TGTGCCAGCAGAACCGGGGAGCTGTTTTTT	CASRTGELFF	-	TRBJ2-2	-	TRBV12-3/TRBV12-4
TGTGCCAGCAGCCTAGGGGGCGCGTCCTACGAGCAGTACTTC	CASSLGGASYEQYF	TRBD1	TRBJ2-7	many	TRBV6-1
TGCGCCAGCAGCCCAAACGGTTTGGGCGTGAGCACTGAAGCTTTCTTT	CASSPNGLGVSTEAFF	-	TRBJ1-1	few	TRBV5-1
TGCGCCAGCAGGGAGGACAGGGGGGTGAGCGAGCAGTACTTC	CASREDRGVSEQYF	TRBD1	TRBJ2-7	-	TRBV10-2
TGCAGTGCTAGAATACCACCCGGGACAGGCGGTGAAAAACTGTTTTTT	CSARIPPGTGGEKLFF	TRBD1	TRBJ1-4	few	TRBV20-1
TGTGCCAGCTCACGTCCCGATAATTACGAGCAGTACTTC	CASSRPDNYEQYF	-	TRBJ2-7	-	TRBV18
TGCAGTGCTAGAGGTCAGTGGGAGGGCCCAAAGGATAATGAGCAGTTCTTC	CSARGQWEGPKDNEQFF	TRBD2	TRBJ2-1	few	TRBV20-1
TGTGCCAGCACTACTCTCGGGGGTAATGAGCAGTACTTC	CASTTLGGNEQYF	-	TRBJ2-7	-	TRBV12-3/TRBV12-4
TGTGCCAGCACCCCCGGGACAGGGATCCTCTATGGCTACACCTTC	CASTPGTGILYGYTF	TRBD1	TRBJ1-2	many	TRBV28
TGTGCCAGCAAACGGGGCACCACCTCCTACGAGCAGTACTTC	CASKRGTTSYEQYF	-	TRBJ2-7	many	TRBV6-2/TRBV6-3
TGTGCCAGCAGTGTGGACAGGGGAGATGAAAAACTGTTTTTT	CASSVDRGDEKLFF	TRBD1	TRBJ1-4	many	TRBV2
TGTGCCAGCAGCTTTCGGACGAGCTCTGGAAACACCATATATTTT	CASSFRTSSGNTIYF	-	TRBJ1-3	-	TRBV5-6
TGTGCCAGCAGCCCCGGGACAGGGGGGTTCGACTCCTACGAGCAGTACTTC	CASSPGTGGFDSYEQYF	TRBD1	TRBJ2-7	few	TRBV7-9
TGTGCCTGGAGCGCCGGGACAAATCAGCCCCAGCATTTT	CAWSAGTNQPQHF	-	TRBJ1-5	few	TRBV30
TGCAGTGCTAGAGATACGGTGTTAGGAGACACCGGGGAGCTGTTTTTT	CSARDTVLGDTGELFF	-	TRBJ2-2	once	TRBV20-1
TGTGCCAGCAGCTCAAGGACAGGGGAAATCGCCGAGCAGTACTTC	CASSSRTGEIAEQYF	TRBD1	TRBJ2-7	many	TRBV7-2
TGCAGCGGGCGCCCCGGGACAGGGTCCACTGAAGCTTTCTTT	CSGRPGTGSTEAFF	TRBD1	TRBJ1-1	-	TRBV29-1
TGTGCCAGCAGTAGAACAGGGAAAGAGACCCAGTACTTC	CASSRTGKETQYF	-	TRBJ2-5	many	TRBV12-3/TRBV12-4
TGTGCCAGCAGCGTACTAGCGGGAGCCTACGAGCAGTACTTC	CASSVLAGAYEQYF	TRBD2	TRBJ2-7	many	TRBV5-5
TGTGCCTGGGCGACAGTCCCTACGGGGGAGCAGTACTTC	CAWATVPTGEQYF	-	TRBJ2-7	many	TRBV30
TGTGCCAGCAGTTTTTGGGGGGGCTACACTGAAGCTTTCTTT	CASSFWGGYTEAFF	-	TRBJ1-1	few	TRBV27
TGTGCCAGCAGCAGGACAGGGGGCCGAAAAGAGACCCAGTACTTC	CASSRTGGRKETQYF	TRBD1	TRBJ2-5	many	TRBV11-2
TGTGCCAGCAGTTATATTGGCTCCTACGAGCAGTACTTC	CASSYIGSYEQYF	-	TRBJ2-7	-	TRBV27
TGTGCCAGCACCCTAACGCGGACTAGCGGGAGAATCGAGCAGTACTTC	CASTLTRTSGRIEQYF	TRBD2	TRBJ2-7	many	TRBV28
TGTGCCTGGGAGATTCCAAATAGCAATCAGCCCCAGCATTTT	CAWEIPNSNQPQHF	-	TRBJ1-5	-	TRBV30
TGTGCCTGGACGTCCGGGAATAATTCACCCCTCCACTTT	CAWTSGNNSPLHF	-	TRBJ1-6	few	TRBV30
TGCAGCGTTCTGAGACTAGCGGGAGGGAGATCGACCGGGGGGCTGTTTTTT	CSVLRLAGGRSTGGLFF	TRBD2	TRBJ2-2	once	TRBV29-1
TGTGCCAGCTCACCATTGGCAGAGATGAACACTGAAGCTTTCTTT	CASSPLAEMNTEAFF	-	TRBJ1-1	many	TRBV18
TGCAGTGCTAGGCGTGGAGTACAGAGGGAGCAGTACTTC	CSARRGVQREQYF	-	TRBJ2-7	-	TRBV20-1
TGTGCCAGCAGTACGCGACAGGAGTACGACATTCAGTACTTC	CASSTRQEYDIQYF	-	TRBJ2-4	many	TRBV28
TGCAGTGCCTGGGGCGGGGGGTACAATCAGCCCCAGCATTTT	CSAWGGGYNQPQHF	-	TRBJ1-5	-	TRBV20-1
TGCGCCAGCCAGGGACTAGTCCCTCCCGGGGAGCTGTTTTTT	CASQGLVPPGELFF	TRBD2	TRBJ2-2	few	TRBV5-1
TGCGCCAGCAGCTTGGATGTAGGGGCACAAGAGACCCAGTACTTC	CASSLDVGAQETQYF	-	TRBJ2-5	-	TRBV5-1
TGTGCCAGCAGTTTGGGGAGGTTAGAGACCCAGTACTTC	CASSLGRLETQYF	-	TRBJ2-5	-	TRBV12-3/TRBV12-4
TGCGCCAGCAGCCAAGAGGGGGAGCATGAAAAACTGTTTTTT	CASSQEGEHEKLFF	-	TRBJ1-4	few	TRBV4-3
TGTGCCAGTAGTTCAACTAGCGGGACCCACGAGCAGTACTTC	CASSSTSGTHEQYF	TRBD2	TRBJ2-7	few	TRBV19
TGTGCCACCAGGTTAGGGGCGAACTATGGCTACACCTTC	CATRLGANYGYTF	-	TRBJ1-2	few	TRBV6-1
TGCGCCAGCAGCTGGAGCGGCACAGATACGCAGTATTTT	CASSWSGTDTQYF	-	TRBJ2-3	few	TRBV5-1
TGTGCCAGTAGTCACCAGATAAACGTCGGCGGCTACACCTTC	CASSHQINVGGYTF	-	TRBJ1-2	few	TRBV19
TGTGCCAGCAGCCTAATAGTGGGAGCGGCCACCGGGGAGCTGTTTTTT	CASSLIVGAATGELFF	-	TRBJ2-2	once	TRBV7-3
TGTGCCTGGAGTGTTGGGTCCTACGAGCAGTACTTC	CAWSVGSYEQYF	-	TRBJ2-7	many	TRBV30
TGTGCCAGCAGTCCGGGTACACTCGGCAATCAGCCCCAGCATTTT	CASSPGTLGNQPQHF	-	TRBJ1-5	many	TRBV28